This T cell receptor beta chain was sequenced for a study of cytomegalovirus exposure and HLA in healthy donors. Study-wide results and caveats: Researchers reported in a later analysis that a missense DCLRE1C variant was tied to TCR beta V- and J-gene trimming.

Comment on this clone: Its specificity is not known.

Primers: 60 Vbeta forward and 13 Jbeta reverse. The assay was immunoSEQ multiplex PCR, and TCRdb's table has in-frame clones only and misses some. The table has 150,000 or so clones, around 77% seen once; the top ten hold 1.5% to 2%. Per germline, CDR1 LNHDA and CDR2 SQIVND (reference sequence). The V and J ends lost 6 bases and 5 bases respectively, with 15 bases between them. The CDR3 is 14 residues long. Sample: PBMCs. The rearrangement uses TRBV19 and TRBJ2-3; D not certain. The receptor was isolated from a woman in her 30s in good health and CMV-seronegative. The CDR3 is CASSRRPGLDTQYF. The CDR3 DNA is TGTGCCAGTAGCCGCCGACCGGGTCTAGATACGCAGTATTTT.